A single sample is the source of the 7 T cell receptor beta chains below, sequenced in a study of Ad26.COV2.S vaccination and SARS-CoV-2 variants. This table comes from immunoSEQ multiplex PCR, and its TCRdb copy is limited to in-frame clones, with some not included. This sample has about 350,000 clones; 88% occur once, and the top ten carry around 5.8%. Treatment given: some 20 received Ad26.COV2.S at low or high dose, single or two shots; several received placebo; per-sample allocation not given. Samples came from day 63 after the first vaccine or placebo injection. The specimen was peripheral blood, collected in a trial of Ad26.COV2.S vaccine versus placebo. Source of these receptors: a person between 18 and 60 years old who received the Ad26.COV2.S COVID-19 vaccine or a placebo.

This clone was observed a few times. The gene calls are TRBV7-9 and TRBJ2-7, with D possibly being TRBD1 or TRBD2 (5 bases each). CDR3 length: 15 amino acids. The germline CDR1 and CDR2 sequences are SEHNR and FQNEAQ (reference sequence). Deletions cut 6 bases from V and 6 bases from J, with 21 bases between. The DNA for the CDR3 is TGTGCCAGCAGTCCATTCGACAGCCCGGGGAGCGAGCAGTACTTC. It yields the protein CASSPFDSPGSEQYF.

The chain uses TRBV28 and TRBJ1-5; 8 positions agree with TRBD1. There are 17 residues in the CDR3. The J segment lost 0 bases and the V segment lost 5 bases, leaving 9 bases of the junction unmatched. CDR1 is MDHEN and CDR2 is SYDVKM in the germline V gene. The CDR3 loop reads CASSLRGQFYSNQPQHF. CDR3 in DNA: TGTGCCAGCAGTCTCAGGGGGCAATTTTATAGCAATCAGCCCCAGCATTTT.

This sequence joins TRBV3-1 (or the pseudogene TRBV3-2) and TRBJ2-1; 7 positions match TRBD1. This CDR3 is 11 amino acids long. Germline trimming cut 4 bases from V and 9 bases from J; bases unmatched to any gene: 0. Germline V gene sequence: CDR1 LGHDT, CDR2 YNNKEL (reference sequence). CDR3 protein: CASSPGGEQFF. The CDR3 DNA reads TGTGCCAGCAGCCCAGGGGGTGAGCAGTTCTTC.

This rearrangement joins TRBV6-2 or TRBV6-3 to TRBJ2-7, with D maybe TRBD1 (5 bases). The ends were cut back, 0 bases at V and 0 bases at J, with 12 bases in the middle. The germline V gene has CDR1 MNHEY and CDR2 SVGEGT. CDR3 length equals 16 residues. The CDR3 region is CASSYSHTGLSYEQYF. In DNA form, the CDR3 reads TGTGCCAGCAGTTACTCGCACACAGGCCTCTCCTACGAGCAGTACTTC.

The V and J genes are TRBV21-1 and TRBJ2-2; the table's D call of TRBD2 was not tested on the DNA. TRBV21-1 corresponds to a pseudogene. CDR3 size: 21 residues. The DNA of the CDR3 is TGTGCCAGCAGCAAAAACCTACCGGGACTAGCGGGAGTTTGTAACACCGGGGAGCTGTTTTTT. This translates into CASSKNLPGLAGVCNTGELFF.

The chain joins TRBV19 to TRBJ2-7; the match to TRBD2 covers 9 bases. The CDR3 sequence is 16 residues long. V was pared by 4 bases and J by 1 base, with 8 bases of the junction left unmatched. Per germline, CDR1 LNHDA and CDR2 SQIVND (reference sequence). The CDR3 nucleotides are TGTGCCAGTAGTAGCCCACAGACTAGCGGTTCCTACGAGCAGTACTTC. Amino acid sequence: CASSSPQTSGSYEQYF. Together with reference TRBV19 and TRBJ2-7, the CDR3 gives the full variable domain: DGGITQSPKYLFRKEGQNVTLSCEQNLNHDAMYWYRQDPGQGLRLIYYSQIVNDFQKGDIAEGYSVSREKKESFPLTVTSAQKNPTAFYLCASSSPQTSGSYEQYFGPGTRLTVT.

This chain uses TRBV28 with TRBJ1-1; unclear D gene. The ends were cut back, 7 bases at V and 4 bases at J, with 4 bases in the middle. Germline V CDR1 and CDR2: MDHEN, SYDVKM. This CDR3 is 10 amino acids long. CDR3 in amino acids: CASKGTEAFF. CDR3 nucleotides: TGTGCCAGCAAGGGCACTGAAGCTTTCTTT.